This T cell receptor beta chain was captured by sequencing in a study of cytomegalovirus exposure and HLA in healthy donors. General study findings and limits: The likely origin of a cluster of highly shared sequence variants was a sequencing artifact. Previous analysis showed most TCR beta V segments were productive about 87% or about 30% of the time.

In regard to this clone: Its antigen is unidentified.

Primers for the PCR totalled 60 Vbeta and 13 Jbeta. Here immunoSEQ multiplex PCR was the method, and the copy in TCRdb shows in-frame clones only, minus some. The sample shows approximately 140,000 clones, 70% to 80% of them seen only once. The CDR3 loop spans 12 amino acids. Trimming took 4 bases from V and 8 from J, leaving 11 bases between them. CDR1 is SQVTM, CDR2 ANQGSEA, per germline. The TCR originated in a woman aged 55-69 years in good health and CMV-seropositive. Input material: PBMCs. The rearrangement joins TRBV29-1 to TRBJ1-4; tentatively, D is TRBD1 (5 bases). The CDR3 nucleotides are TGCAGCGTTGGGGAGGGGCTAGAAAAACTGTTTTTT. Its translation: CSVGEGLEKLFF.